The 22 T cell receptor beta chains presented below share a single source sample, sequenced in a study of CD8 T cells in Susac syndrome. RNA in amounts of about 0.5 to 1 ug was reverse transcribed with random hexamers. TCRdb reprocessed the immunoSEQ multiplex PCR reads with MiXCR, giving one entry per CDR3 protein. The repertoire has 150,000 to 200,000 distinct CDR3 sequences, roughly 95% of them found once; the top ten carry approximately 0.1%. The sequenced sample consisted of CD4+ T cells from PBMCs. The receptors shown here come from a human donor with multiple sclerosis.

V is TRBV5-1 and J is TRBJ1-1; 7 bases are shared with TRBD1. Per the germline V gene, CDR1 is SGHRS and CDR2 is YFSETQ. The CDR3 runs to 14 residues. Germline trimming cut 6 bases from V and 1 base from J; bases unmatched to any gene: 6. The CDR3 region has the DNA TGCGCCAGCACCCGGACAGGCCCGAACACTGAAGCTTTCTTT. This translates into CASTRTGPNTEAFF.

V and J are TRBV3-1 and TRBJ1-2; a possible D gene is TRBD1 (6 bases). The V end lost 1 base, the J end lost 5 bases, and 17 bases lay between the germline ends. The germline CDR1 and CDR2 sequences are LGHDT and YNNKEL (reference sequence). This CDR3 has 16 residues. The DNA for the CDR3 is TGTGCCAGCAGCCAAGGACGTCAGGGGCCCGGTTATGGCTACACCTTC. Its translation: CASSQGRQGPGYGYTF. Filled out from reference TRBV3-1 and TRBJ1-2, the complete variable domain reads DTAVSQTPKYLVTQMGNDKSIKCEQNLGHDTMYWYKQDSKKFLKIMFSYNNKELIINETVPNRFSPKSPDKAHLNLHINSLELGDSAVYFCASSQGRQGPGYGYTFGSGTRLTVV.

The chain combines TRBV20-1 with TRBJ2-1; TRBD2 agrees at 9 bases. V lost 4 bases, J lost 1 base, and 5 bases stayed unmatched. The CDR3 is 15 residues long. CDR1 and CDR2 from the germline V gene are DFQATT and SNEGSKA (reference sequence). The CDR3 sequence is CSAMGAGGSYNEQFF. CDR3 coding DNA: TGCAGTGCTATGGGAGCGGGGGGTTCCTACAATGAGCAGTTCTTC.

J is TRBJ1-2 and V is TRBV18, with D tentatively TRBD1 (6 bases). Germline CDR1 is KGHSH and CDR2 is LQKENI. The CDR3 has 14 residues. V dropped 9 bases and J dropped 2 bases, with 16 bases sitting between them. For the CDR3, the DNA is TGTGCCAGTCGAATGACAGGAGAAAACTATGGCTACACCTTC. Encoded protein: CASRMTGENYGYTF.

The V call is TRBV27, the J call TRBJ2-7; D ambiguous. CDR3 size: 13 residues. Trimming took off 1 base at V and 4 bases at J, with 8 bases between the two ends. CDR1 and CDR2 from the germline V gene are MNHEY and SMNVEV (reference sequence). The CDR3 is CASSLFPLYEQYF. The CDR3 bases are TGTGCCAGCAGTTTATTCCCCCTTTACGAGCAGTACTTC.

This clonotype was picked up one time. The rearrangement links TRBV2 to TRBJ2-2; D tentatively fits TRBD1 or TRBD2 (5 bases each). V gave up 7 bases and J gave up 1 base, with 13 bases separating them. Germline CDR1 and CDR2: SNHLY and FYNNEI. The length of the CDR3 is 15 residues. CDR3 sequence: CASNSGPVNTGELFF. The CDR3, as DNA: TGTGCCAGCAATTCGGGACCGGTGAACACCGGGGAGCTGTTTTTT.

This rearrangement joins TRBV27 to TRBJ1-1, with 9 positions matching TRBD1. This CDR3 is 15 amino acids long. The trim removed 7 bases at V and 5 bases at J, leaving 11 bases unmatched. Per the germline V gene, CDR1 is MNHEY and CDR2 is SMNVEV (reference sequence). This CDR3 reads CASTGQTGGTTEAFF. The DNA of the CDR3 is TGTGCCAGCACTGGACAAACAGGGGGCACGACTGAAGCTTTCTTT.

This chain links TRBV4-3 with TRBJ2-5, with D possibly TRBD2 on 7 matching bases. This CDR3 is built from 16 residues. V was trimmed by 0 bases and J by 4 bases, leaving 15 bases between them. Germline V gene data show CDR1 as LGHNA and CDR2 as YSLEER. The CDR3 loop is CASSQDYREGRETQYF. In DNA form, the CDR3 reads TGCGCCAGCAGCCAAGATTACAGGGAGGGACGAGAGACCCAGTACTTC.

The J gene is TRBJ1-5, the V gene TRBV10-3; TRBD1 agrees at 10 bases. This CDR3 contains 13 residues. Germline loops: CDR1 ENHRY, CDR2 SYGVKD. Germline trimming cut 4 bases from V and 8 bases from J; bases unmatched to any gene: 2. The CDR3 DNA sequence: TGTGCCATCAGTGGGGACAGGGGCGAGCCCCAGCATTTT. The encoded protein is CAISGDRGEPQHF.

The chain couples TRBV29-1 to TRBJ2-1; possible D gene TRBD1, 5 bases. Germline CDR1 SQVTM, CDR2 ANQGSEA. Deletions cut 6 bases from V and 0 bases from J, with 12 bases between. CDR3 length: 14 residues. The CDR3 bases are TGCAGCGTCCGACAGAAAGGCTCCTACAATGAGCAGTTCTTC. Amino acids: CSVRQKGSYNEQFF.

V is TRBV15 and J is TRBJ2-5; 13 positions agree with TRBD2. The CDR3 spans 15 residues. Trimming took 6 bases from V and 3 from J; bases not matched to a gene: 4. From germline, CDR1 is LNHNV and CDR2 YYDKDF (reference sequence). CDR3: CATRTGLAGKETQYF. DNA for the CDR3: TGTGCCACCAGAACGGGACTAGCGGGGAAAGAGACCCAGTACTTC. The variable domain in full, completed from reference TRBV15 and TRBJ2-5, reads DAMVIQNPRYQVTQFGKPVTLSCSQTLNHNVMYWYQQKSSQAPKLLFHYYDKDFNNEADTPDNFQSRRPNTSFCFLDIRSPGLGDTAMYLCATRTGLAGKETQYFGPGTRLLVL.

The count of this clonotype is one. CDR3 DNA: TGCAGTGCTAGAGCGGCGCCCTACAATGAGCAGTTCTTC. Translated: CSARAAPYNEQFF. V usage is TRBV20-1 and J usage is TRBJ2-1; D ambiguous. The CDR3 runs 13 residues. Trimming stripped 1 base from V and 2 bases from J, with 6 bases between. CDR1 is DFQATT and CDR2 is SNEGSKA in the germline V gene (reference sequence).

The V and J genes are TRBV4-1 and TRBJ1-1; no clear D. The V and J ends lost 3 bases and 1 base respectively, with 9 bases between them. Germline V gives CDR1 MGHRA, CDR2 YSYEKL. The CDR3 consists of 14 residues. Here the CDR3 reads CASSHPARNTEAFF. CDR3 DNA sequence: TGCGCCAGCAGCCATCCCGCAAGGAACACTGAAGCTTTCTTT.

The chain combines TRBV23-1 with TRBJ2-4; D is ambiguous. Being an ORF, TRBV23-1 has a function that is uncertain. This CDR3 is built from 15 residues. V gave up 4 bases and J gave up 0 bases, with 10 bases separating them. The CDR3 region is CASSRVCLAKNIQYF. CDR3 nucleotides: TGCGCCAGCAGTCGAGTATGTCTAGCCAAAAACATTCAGTACTTC.

The chain recombines TRBV30 with TRBJ1-2; 7 bases align to TRBD1. The CDR3 is made up of 13 amino acids. CDR1 GTSNPN and CDR2 SVGIG come from the germline V gene (reference sequence). J lost 7 bases, V lost 0 bases, and 5 bases had no gene match. The CDR3 nucleotides are TGTGCCTGGAGTGTAAAGGGGGCAATTGGCTACACCTTC. Protein sequence: CAWSVKGAIGYTF.

The sample holds a few counts of this clonotype. This chain links TRBV18 with TRBJ2-7; D is undetermined. Trimming cost V 2 bases and J 2 bases, with 4 bases left between them. The CDR3 loop spans 12 amino acids. Germline CDR1 reads KGHSH; CDR2 reads LQKENI. CDR3 sequence reads: CASSPNPYEQYF. The CDR3 DNA follows: TGTGCCAGCTCACCAAACCCCTACGAGCAGTACTTC.

This chain connects TRBV4-2 to TRBJ2-3; tentative D call: TRBD1 (5 bases). Trimming stripped 2 bases from V and 0 bases from J, with 9 bases between. CDR1 is LGHNA and CDR2 is YNFKEQ in the germline V gene. This CDR3 is built from 15 residues. The CDR3 bases are TGTGCCAGCAGCCAAATGGGGCCGAGCACAGATACGCAGTATTTT. The encoded protein is CASSQMGPSTDTQYF.

The V call is TRBV18, the J call TRBJ1-1; perhaps TRBD1 as D (6 bases). Trimming pared 6 bases from V and 0 bases from J, leaving 8 bases between. CDR1 is KGHSH and CDR2 is LQKENI in the germline V gene. The CDR3 runs 13 residues. CDR3 sequence reads: CASSRDMNTEAFF. The CDR3, as DNA: TGTGCCAGCTCCCGGGACATGAACACTGAAGCTTTCTTT.

CDR3 nucleotide sequence: TGTGCCAGCAGTGAAGCAGGGCAGGGGGGTTCACCCCTCCACTTT. This translates into CASSEAGQGGSPLHF. This sequence joins TRBV2 and TRBJ1-6; TRBD1 matches at 7 bases. Germline loops: CDR1 SNHLY, CDR2 FYNNEI. V lost 0 bases and J lost 9; bases outside the gene matches: 5. This CDR3 has 15 amino acids.

The chain combines TRBV7-2 with TRBJ2-7; D uncertain. Between the trimmed V and J ends, which lost 4 bases and 6 bases, there was a span of 10 bases. Germline V gene data show CDR1 as SGHTA and CDR2 as FQGNSA. This CDR3 region has 12 residues. CDR3 protein: CASSWKWAEQYF. As DNA, the CDR3 is TGTGCCAGCAGCTGGAAATGGGCCGAGCAGTACTTC.

The rearrangement links TRBV30 to TRBJ1-1, with D unclear. The CDR3 spans 15 residues. Trimming removed 2 bases from V and 0 bases from J, with 13 bases in between. In germline, CDR1 is GTSNPN, CDR2 SVGIG (reference sequence). CDR3 DNA: TGTGCCTGGAGTAGGAGTAAGAAGATGAACACTGAAGCTTTCTTT. This gives the protein CAWSRSKKMNTEAFF.

In this sample, this clonotype turned up a few times. One end of the junction is discordant with germline, which a read error may explain. The V call is TRBV4-1, the J call TRBJ2-5; D remains ambiguous. This CDR3 region has 12 residues. CDR1 and CDR2 (germline): MGHRA, YSYEKL. DNA of the CDR3: TGTGCCAGCAGCCACCTACAAGAGACCCAGTACTTC. Its translation is CASSHLQETQYF.